The clone carrying this T cell receptor (beta chain) was observed many times. As yet, its antigen is unknown. This CDR3 is built from 12 residues. Germline CDR1 and CDR2: DFQATT and SNEGSKA (reference sequence). The V end was cut by 4 bases, the J end by 2 bases, with 8 bases between. Amplified regions were TCR beta CDR3 sequences from RNA transcripts. HTBI primers were employed in a first-round RT-PCR of the TCR CDR3. TCRdb recomputed calls from the multiplex PCR reads with MiXCR, one row per CDR3 protein. The sample includes around 610,000 distinct CDR3 sequences, roughly 15% of them seen just once. Patients affected by ophthalmopathy presented a Clinical Activity Score of at least 3, a NOSPECS grade of at least 4, and disease duration below 3 months. This sample is part of a study of T cells in Graves' hyperthyroidism and ophthalmopathy. The study, taken as a whole, reports: Ophthalmopathy was separated from stable hyperthyroidism by a 13 V-J model.

The clonotype originates from a woman in her thirties or forties with Graves' ophthalmopathy. The chain links TRBV20-1 to TRBJ2-5, with D perhaps TRBD2 (6 bases). The material sequenced was blood. The CDR3 loop reads CSANRGQETQYF. The CDR3 region has the DNA TGCAGTGCTAACCGGGGGCAAGAGACCCAGTACTTC.